This T cell receptor (beta chain) was recorded in a study of cytomegalovirus exposure and HLA in healthy donors. Study-level findings and limits: Among CMV-associated TCR beta chains, most appeared HLA-restricted in a later analysis.

60 Vbeta and 13 Jbeta primers were used in PCR. Repertoires were generated with immunoSEQ multiplex PCR, while TCRdb's copy carries only in-frame clones and drops some. The sample shows approximately 160,000 clones, roughly 80% of them seen only once. This clone was seen a handful of times. Its antigen remains unidentified. Unmatched junction bases numbered 7, after V lost 3 bases and J lost 8 bases. Germline V CDR1 and CDR2: SEHNR, FQNEAQ (reference sequence). The CDR3 extends over 14 amino acids. The TCR was taken from a male donor in good health and CMV-seronegative. This chain connects TRBV7-9 to TRBJ2-1, with 7 bases aligning to TRBD2. Sample: PBMCs. The CDR3 nucleotides are TGTGCCAGCAGCTTTGGACTAGTTGGGGATGAGCAGTTCTTC. As protein: CASSFGLVGDEQFF.